Presented here are 26 T cell receptor beta chains from one specimen sequenced in a study of cytotoxic CD8 clonotypes in ibrutinib-treated CLL. Sequencing used immunoSEQ multiplex PCR; TCRdb keeps in-frame clones, though not all of them. The table includes about 63,000 clones, around 60% detected once. Sequencing was performed on PBMCs, taken after 12 months of ibrutinib treatment. The source of these receptors is a human donor with chronic lymphocytic leukemia.

V and J are TRBV5-6 and TRBJ2-7; 7 bases fit TRBD1. J was trimmed by 3 bases and V by 4 bases; bases with no gene match: 16. This CDR3 has 17 residues. The germline V gene has CDR1 SGHDT and CDR2 YYEEEE. This CDR3 is CASSPRTGYRLIYEQYV. The CDR3 nucleotides read TGTGCCAGCAGCCCGAGGACAGGATATAGATTAATCTACGAGCAGTACGTC.

The rearrangement links TRBV5-6 to TRBJ1-3, with D perhaps matching TRBD1 (6 bases). With 3 bases removed from V and 4 bases from J, the gap between germline ends came to 14 bases. Germline loops: CDR1 SGHDT, CDR2 YYEEEE. This CDR3 region has 15 residues. CDR3 protein: CASSSLTGFGNTIYF. In nucleotides, the CDR3 is TGTGCCAGCAGCTCGCTCACAGGGTTCGGAAACACCATATATTTT. The whole variable domain, filled in from reference TRBV5-6 and TRBJ1-3, reads DAGVTQSPTHLIKTRGQQVTLRCSPKSGHDTVSWYQQALGQGPQFIFQYYEEEERQRGNFPDRFSGHQFPNYSSELNVNALLLGDSALYLCASSSLTGFGNTIYFGEGSWLTVV.

This clone was seen a few times. The chain recombines TRBV4-1 with TRBJ2-3; TRBD2 matches 14 bases. Trimming removed 0 bases from V and 4 bases from J; junction bases left unmatched: 9. The CDR3 extends over 19 amino acids. Per germline, CDR1 MGHRA and CDR2 YSYEKL. The DNA for the CDR3 is TGCGCCAGCAGCCAAGATCTCCGACTAGCGGGGGGGCCATCAGATACGCAGTATTTT. It yields the protein CASSQDLRLAGGPSDTQYF.

The chain is built from TRBV9 and TRBJ2-2; D unclear. The CDR3 runs to 15 residues. Germline CDR1 is SGDLS and CDR2 is YYNGEE. V lost 0 bases, J lost 6 bases, and 12 bases lay in between. The CDR3 DNA sequence: TGTGCCAGCAGCGTAGTACCTAGTTCTGCCGGGGAGCTGTTTTTT. Its translation is CASSVVPSSAGELFF.

In nucleotides, the CDR3 is TGTGCCAGCAGCTTGGCCGGAGGGGGCGGCTACGAGCAGTACTTC. Residues: CASSLAGGGGYEQYF. The genes are TRBV5-5 and TRBJ2-7, with D perhaps TRBD1 (7 bases). This CDR3 is built from 15 residues. Germline V gene sequence: CDR1 SGHKS, CDR2 YYEKEE (reference sequence). Trimming removed 0 bases from V and 3 bases from J, with 13 bases in between.

The chain combines TRBV28 with TRBJ1-1, with D unclear. Trimming took 6 bases from V and 2 from J, leaving 10 bases between them. Per the germline V gene, CDR1 is MDHEN and CDR2 is SYDVKM. This CDR3 is built from 13 residues. CDR3 amino acids: CASSLSSNTEAFF. CDR3 nucleotides: TGTGCCAGCAGCCTTTCATCAAACACTGAAGCTTTCTTT. Variable domain in full (rest from reference TRBV28 and TRBJ1-1): DVKVTQSSRYLVKRTGEKVFLECVQDMDHENMFWYRQDPGLGLRLIYFSYDVKMKEKGDIPEGYSVSREKKERFSLILESASTNQTSMYLCASSLSSNTEAFFGQGTRLTVV.

This clone has only a few counts. This chain uses TRBV15 with TRBJ1-2; D is unresolved. The germline V gene encodes CDR1 LNHNV and CDR2 YYDKDF (reference sequence). The CDR3 loop spans 12 amino acids. V was shortened by 0 bases and J by 4 bases, with 3 bases between the two germline ends. Here the CDR3 DNA reads TGTGCCACCAGCAGAGACAGCTATGGCTACACCTTC. This translates into CATSRDSYGYTF.

V and J are TRBV5-1 and TRBJ1-1; D ambiguous. The V end was cut by 6 bases, the J end by 0 bases, with 15 bases between. The CDR3 has 15 amino acids. Germline V CDR1 and CDR2: SGHRS, YFSETQ. The CDR3 loop reads CASTPRAEMNTEAFF. For the CDR3, the DNA is TGCGCCAGCACCCCGAGAGCGGAGATGAACACTGAAGCTTTCTTT. The full variable domain, in which reference TRBV5-1 and TRBJ1-1 provide the parts outside the CDR3, is KAGVTQTPRYLIKTRGQQVTLSCSPISGHRSVSWYQQTPGQGLQFLFEYFSETQRNKGNFPGRFSGRQFSNSRSEMNVSTLELGDSALYLCASTPRAEMNTEAFFGQGTRLTVV.

J is TRBJ2-5 and V is TRBV11-2, with 8 positions matching TRBD1. After removal of 4 bases from V and 3 bases from J, the junction contained 4 bases not matched to a gene. Germline V lookup: CDR1 SGHAT, CDR2 FQNNGV. The CDR3 runs 14 residues. Written as DNA, the CDR3 is TGTGCCAGCAGCTCAGGACAGGGAAAAGAGACCCAGTACTTC. Its protein is CASSSGQGKETQYF.

This clone was seen only once. The V and J genes are TRBV6-1 and TRBJ1-5; D is undetermined. The CDR3 has 11 amino acids. The V gene lost 8 bases and the J gene lost 4 bases, with 6 bases spanning the gap. The germline CDR1 and CDR2 sequences are MNHNS and SASEGT. CDR3 nucleotides: TGTGCCAGCGGCCAGAATCAGCCCCAGCATTTT. Translation: CASGQNQPQHF.

DNA of the CDR3: TGTGCCAGCAGCTCGGTTGGGTGGGGTAACAATGAGCAGTTCTTC. This sequence encodes CASSSVGWGNNEQFF. The genes are TRBV7-2 and TRBJ2-1; D is unresolved. Germline V lookup: CDR1 SGHTA, CDR2 FQGNSA. V shed 4 bases and J shed 5 bases, with 15 bases lying between them. The CDR3 extends over 15 amino acids.

The chain combines TRBV29-1 with TRBJ2-5, with D perhaps matching TRBD2 (7 bases). Germline values: CDR1 SQVTM, CDR2 ANQGSEA. Deletions cut 7 bases from V and 3 bases from J, with 18 bases between. CDR3 length: 14 amino acids. This CDR3 is CSGGGGWAEETQYF. The CDR3 bases are TGCAGCGGGGGAGGGGGATGGGCAGAAGAGACCCAGTACTTC.

There are many counts of this clone. The genes are TRBV5-6 and TRBJ2-7; no clear D gene. Trimming removed 0 bases at V and 2 bases at J, with 3 bases between. From germline, CDR1 is SGHDT and CDR2 YYEEEE. The CDR3 is 12 amino acids. CDR3 nucleotides: TGTGCCAGCAGCTTGGCAACCTACGAGCAGTACTTC. It codes for CASSLATYEQYF.

The CDR3 region has the DNA TGTGCCAGCAGCTCGGTTGATCTCAAAGGGGGGCAGCCCCAGCATTTT. This codes for CASSSVDLKGGQPQHF. The chain links TRBV28 to TRBJ1-5; D perhaps matches TRBD1 (6 bases). CDR1 and CDR2 (germline): MDHEN, SYDVKM. V shed 6 bases and J shed 7 bases, with 22 bases lying between them. This CDR3 is 16 amino acids long.

The CDR3 protein is CASRRPGLQETQYF. Written as DNA, the CDR3 is TGTGCCAGCAGACGCCCGGGACTGCAAGAGACCCAGTACTTC. The chain employs TRBV27 and TRBJ2-5; D may be TRBD2 (6 bases). The ends were cut back, 6 bases at V and 2 bases at J, with 13 bases in the middle. This CDR3 is 14 amino acids long. In germline, CDR1 is MNHEY, CDR2 SMNVEV (reference sequence).

Written as DNA, the CDR3 is TGTGCCAGTAGTATTGGGAATTCAAATGGCTACACCTTC. This encodes CASSIGNSNGYTF. This chain joins TRBV19 and TRBJ1-2; D unresolved. Deletions cut 3 bases from V and 6 bases from J, with 11 bases between. Germline V gene sequence: CDR1 LNHDA, CDR2 SQIVND (reference sequence). The length of the CDR3 is 13 residues.

The chain carries TRBV7-6 and TRBJ2-5; unclear D gene. This CDR3 has 17 amino acids. CDR1 is SGHVS and CDR2 is FNYEAQ in the germline V gene. V lost 5 bases, J lost 5 bases, and 24 bases lay in between. CDR3 bases: TGTGCCAGCAGCGATGTCCTGACATCCCCCATGGGGGAGACCCAGTACTTC. Its protein is CASSDVLTSPMGETQYF.

The V call is TRBV5-1, the J call TRBJ1-4, with 8 positions matching TRBD1. Germline trimming cut 1 base from V and 5 bases from J; bases unmatched to any gene: 7. The length of the CDR3 is 16 residues. Per the germline V gene, CDR1 is SGHRS and CDR2 is YFSETQ. The CDR3: CASSLSGQGGNEKLFF. In DNA form, the CDR3 reads TGCGCCAGCAGCTTGTCTGGACAGGGAGGAAATGAAAAACTGTTTTTT.

V and J are TRBV11-2 and TRBJ1-2, with D uncertain. The CDR3 contains 11 residues. Trimming removed 4 bases from V and 10 bases from J, with 10 bases in between. Germline V gene data show CDR1 as SGHAT and CDR2 as FQNNGV. Written as DNA, the CDR3 is TGTGCCAGCAGCTCCTTGGGGTACTACACCTTC. Translating it yields CASSSLGYYTF.

Points on this clone: Other DNA sequences in this sample translate to the same CDR3. The chain combines TRBV27 with TRBJ1-4, with D possibly being TRBD1 (5 bases). Looked up from germline, CDR1 is MNHEY and CDR2 is SMNVEV (reference sequence). The CDR3 is 14 residues long. Trimming cost V 2 bases and J 8 bases, with 12 bases left between them. The CDR3 DNA follows: TGTGCCAGCAGTTTACGGCAGGGATGGGAAAAACTGTTTTTT. The encoded protein is CASSLRQGWEKLFF.

Many counts were recorded for this clone. The gene calls are TRBV30 and TRBJ2-5; D is unresolved. Germline lookup yields CDR1 GTSNPN and CDR2 SVGIG (reference sequence). CDR3 length: 14 amino acids. The V end lost 2 bases, the J end lost 3 bases, and 13 bases lay between the germline ends. The CDR3 protein is CAWSHTRKKETQYF. CDR3 nucleotide sequence: TGTGCCTGGAGTCACACAAGGAAGAAAGAGACCCAGTACTTC. Full variable domain (remainder filled in from reference TRBV30 and TRBJ2-5): SQTIHQWPATLVQPVGSPLSLECTVEGTSNPNLYWYRQAAGRGLQLLFYSVGIGQISSEVPQNLSASRPQDRQFILSSKKLLLSDSGFYLCAWSHTRKKETQYFGPGTRLLVL.

This clone was seen a handful of times. The rearrangement uses TRBV6-6 and TRBJ1-4; the D is unclear. This CDR3 spans 12 amino acids. The germline V gene has CDR1 MNHNY and CDR2 SVGAGI (reference sequence). The V end was cut by 5 bases, the J end by 7 bases, with 8 bases between. The CDR3, as DNA: TGTGCCAGCAGTCCTTCGGGTGAAAAACTGTTTTTT. This translates into CASSPSGEKLFF.

The chain recombines TRBV7-8 with TRBJ2-6; D ambiguous. CDR1 is SGHVS, CDR2 FQNEAQ, per germline. The CDR3 is 15 amino acids. The V gene lost 5 bases and the J gene lost 0 bases, with 8 bases spanning the gap. Here the CDR3 DNA reads TGTGCCAGCAGCGGGCTTGCCTCTGGGGCCAACGTCCTGACTTTC. Encoded protein: CASSGLASGANVLTF.

The J gene is TRBJ1-2, the V gene TRBV6-5; 8 bases fit TRBD1. This CDR3 has 13 amino acids. Germline CDR1 reads MNHEY; CDR2 reads SVGAGI. J was trimmed by 7 bases and V by 2 bases; bases with no gene match: 3. CDR3 DNA: TGTGCCAGCAGTTACACAGGGGGAAGTGGCTACACCTTC. The encoded protein is CASSYTGGSGYTF.

The V call is TRBV11-3, the J call TRBJ2-1; 9 bases fit TRBD2. The germline gives CDR1 SGHNT, CDR2 YENEEA. J gave up 8 bases and V 1 base, and 9 bases lay outside the gene matches. This CDR3 region has 16 residues. CDR3 sequence (DNA): TGTGCCAGCAGCTTAGTCCTAGGGACTAGCAGCCATGAGCAGTTCTTC. Translated: CASSLVLGTSSHEQFF.

The rearrangement joins TRBV5-8 to TRBJ2-3; 13 bases are a match to TRBD2. V dropped 9 bases and J dropped 3; count of bases not matched to a gene: 7. From germline, CDR1 is SGHTS and CDR2 YDEGEE. The CDR3 totals 15 residues. CDR3 region: CATSTSGRPTDTQYF. The CDR3 DNA is TGTGCCACTTCGACTAGCGGGAGGCCTACAGATACGCAGTATTTT.